Presented here are 27 T cell receptor beta chains from one specimen sequenced in a study of blood T cell repertoires in COVID-19. The table came from immunoSEQ multiplex PCR; TCRdb's copy has only in-frame clones and leaves some out. Among about 190,000 clones listed, approximately 84% were seen once. Material for sequencing was PBMCs or T cells enriched from blood (not recorded which). These receptors were obtained from a woman aged 25-40 years who had recovered from COVID-19.

This chain uses TRBV28 with TRBJ2-7; a weak D match, TRBD1 (6 bases). The CDR3 length is 13 residues. Germline V gives CDR1 MDHEN, CDR2 SYDVKM. V lost 6 bases to trimming and J lost 2 bases, with 11 bases between them. The CDR3 loop is CASSPGETYEQYF. The DNA of the CDR3 is TGTGCCAGCAGCCCAGGGGAGACCTACGAGCAGTACTTC.

This rearrangement joins TRBV9 to TRBJ1-4, with D possibly being TRBD1 (5 bases). This CDR3 is built from 18 residues. Trimming removed 3 bases from V and 3 bases from J, with 21 bases in between. Germline CDR1 reads SGDLS; CDR2 reads YYNGEE. The CDR3 loop is CASSGPFGGGEANEKLFF. CDR3 nucleotides: TGTGCCAGCAGCGGTCCCTTTGGGGGAGGAGAAGCTAATGAAAAACTGTTTTTT.

About this clone: One end of the junction is discordant with germline, which a read error may explain. This chain links TRBV28 with TRBJ2-1; tentatively, D is TRBD2 (7 bases). CDR3 length: 15 residues. Germline V lookup: CDR1 MDHEN, CDR2 SYDVKM. The CDR3 nucleotides read TGTGCCAGCACTTTAGATAGGGGGGGCACTAATGAGCAGTTCTTC. Its translation is CASTLDRGGTNEQFF.

This chain joins TRBV29-1 and TRBJ2-5, with 8 bases aligning to TRBD1. The germline V gene encodes CDR1 SQVTM and CDR2 ANQGSEA. V lost 6 bases, J lost 3 bases, and 3 bases stayed unmatched. This CDR3 has 12 amino acids. CDR3 DNA sequence: TGCAGCGTCATGGACAGGGAAGAGACCCAGTACTTC. Residues: CSVMDREETQYF.

The J gene is TRBJ1-2, the V gene TRBV18; 10 bases are a match to TRBD1. J lost 3 bases, V lost 3 bases, and 7 bases had no gene match. Germline lookup yields CDR1 KGHSH and CDR2 LQKENI. The CDR3 sequence is 16 residues long. This chain's CDR3 is CASSPGTGDLYYGYTF. The CDR3 region has the DNA TGTGCCAGCTCACCCGGGACAGGGGACTTATACTATGGCTACACCTTC. Looking up the rest from reference TRBV18 and TRBJ1-2 gives the full variable domain: NAGVMQNPRHLVRRRGQEARLRCSPMKGHSHVYWYRQLPEEGLKFMVYLQKENIIDESGMPKERFSAEFPKEGPSILRIQQVVRGDSAAYFCASSPGTGDLYYGYTFGSGTRLTVV.

This clone has only one observation. CDR3 in amino acids: CASSDEGGARNEQFF. The CDR3 nucleotides read TGTGCCAGCAGCGACGAGGGCGGGGCCCGTAATGAGCAGTTCTTC. This rearrangement joins TRBV9 to TRBJ2-1, with D possibly TRBD2 on 6 matching bases. The germline CDR1 and CDR2 sequences are SGDLS and YYNGEE. V lost 3 bases, J lost 7 bases, and 17 bases lay in between. This CDR3 spans 15 amino acids.

This sequence joins TRBV5-1 and TRBJ2-7, with 10 nucleotides matching TRBD2. Unmatched junction bases numbered 6, after V lost 4 bases and J lost 2 bases. CDR1 and CDR2 from the germline V gene are SGHRS and YFSETQ. The CDR3 has 15 amino acids. CDR3 in DNA: TGCGCCAGCAGCGTGGGACTAGCGCAGACCTACGAGCAGTACTTC. Translated, it gives CASSVGLAQTYEQYF.

This sequence joins TRBV7-9 and TRBJ2-1, with 7 nucleotides matching TRBD2. There are 15 residues in the CDR3. Germline V lookup: CDR1 SEHNR, CDR2 FQNEAQ (reference sequence). V shed 3 bases, J shed 6 bases, and the junction held 8 bases outside the gene matches. Written as DNA, the CDR3 is TGTGCCAGCAGCTTGGGGGAGGGCCAGGCCAATGAGCAGTTCTTC. Residues: CASSLGEGQANEQFF.

The chain links TRBV25-1 to TRBJ1-2; D not certain. The CDR3 runs to 13 residues. The germline V and J ends were trimmed by 11 bases and 2 bases, with 15 bases remaining between them. From germline, CDR1 is MGHDK and CDR2 SYGVNS. CDR3 nucleotides: TGTGCCTCCGGTTATGGCGGAAACTATGGCTACACCTTC. It translates to CASGYGGNYGYTF.

The chain carries TRBV13 and TRBJ1-6; a weak D match, TRBD1 (6 bases). Germline V CDR1 and CDR2: PRHDT, FYEKMQ (reference sequence). This CDR3 has 15 residues. V lost 4 bases, J lost 7 bases, and 14 bases lay in between. In DNA form, the CDR3 reads TGTGCCAGCAGCTCGCGGAGGCAGGGGAATTCACCCCTCCACTTT. It translates to CASSSRRQGNSPLHF.

The rearrangement uses TRBV28 and TRBJ1-5; 7 nucleotides match TRBD1. The CDR3 has 16 amino acids. Germline V gives CDR1 MDHEN, CDR2 SYDVKM. The trim removed 6 bases at V and 3 bases at J, leaving 11 bases unmatched. The CDR3: CASRRGGDSSNQPQHF. In DNA, the CDR3 is TGTGCCAGCAGAAGAGGCGGGGACAGTTCCAATCAGCCCCAGCATTTT.

V usage is TRBV9 and J usage is TRBJ1-1; D may be TRBD1 (6 bases). Per germline, CDR1 SGDLS and CDR2 YYNGEE. V dropped 1 base and J dropped 4 bases, with 14 bases sitting between them. The CDR3 is 15 residues long. CDR3 residues: CASSVFGGAGTEAFF. The CDR3 nucleotides read TGTGCCAGCAGCGTATTTGGGGGCGCAGGCACTGAAGCTTTCTTT.

The chain links TRBV27 to TRBJ2-7; possible D gene TRBD1, 6 bases. Trimming pared 2 bases from V and 3 bases from J, leaving 14 bases between. The germline V gene encodes CDR1 MNHEY and CDR2 SMNVEV (reference sequence). CDR3 length equals 15 residues. The CDR3 reads CASSLRPTGSYEQYF. CDR3 bases: TGTGCCAGCAGTTTACGTCCGACAGGTAGCTACGAGCAGTACTTC.

This clone was detected only a few times. The CDR3 reads CASSEYERITEAFF. CDR3 in DNA: TGTGCCAGCAGTGAATATGAGAGGATCACTGAAGCTTTCTTT. The rearrangement links TRBV6-1 to TRBJ1-1; D not certain. Germline V lookup: CDR1 MNHNS, CDR2 SASEGT. CDR3 size: 14 residues. The V gene lost 2 bases and the J gene lost 4 bases, with 11 bases spanning the gap.

The V gene is TRBV10-3, the J gene TRBJ2-1; 10 bases map to TRBD2. The CDR3 contains 15 residues. V trimming: 2 bases; J trimming: 9 bases; junction bases outside the gene matches: 7. The V gene's germline CDR1 is ENHRY and CDR2 SYGVKD. This CDR3 is CAISEASGGAGEQFF. The DNA for the CDR3 is TGTGCCATCAGTGAGGCTAGCGGGGGAGCGGGTGAGCAGTTCTTC.

V is TRBV6-5 and J is TRBJ2-3, with 11 bases lining up with TRBD2. V trimming: 5 bases; J trimming: 4 bases; junction bases outside the gene matches: 5. The germline V gene has CDR1 MNHEY and CDR2 SVGAGI. The CDR3 contains 15 residues. The CDR3 DNA is TGTGCCAGCAGTAGACTAGCGGGGAAGGCAGATACGCAGTATTTT. Translated, it gives CASSRLAGKADTQYF.

The chain has TRBV28 and TRBJ2-1, with D perhaps TRBD1 (5 bases). The length of the CDR3 is 14 residues. Germline V gene lookup returns CDR1 MDHEN and CDR2 SYDVKM. V was clipped by 3 bases and J by 6 bases, with 12 bases between them. CDR3 in amino acids: CASSLAGFVNEQFF. CDR3 bases: TGTGCCAGCAGTTTGGCAGGGTTTGTCAATGAGCAGTTCTTC.

The V and J genes are TRBV28 and TRBJ2-3; D is perhaps TRBD1 (7 bases). The germline V gene encodes CDR1 MDHEN and CDR2 SYDVKM. Trimming shortened V by 9 bases and J by 0 bases, and 13 bases separated the two germline ends. CDR3 length: 14 amino acids. CDR3: CASGGGGSTDTQYF. As DNA, the CDR3 is TGTGCCAGTGGAGGGGGCGGGAGCACAGATACGCAGTATTTT.

Ten or more counts support this clone. The chain joins TRBV2 to TRBJ2-7; TRBD1 aligns across 7 bases. Germline CDR1 SNHLY, CDR2 FYNNEI. Losses at the gene ends were 6 bases for V and 3 bases for J; bases not matched to a gene: 5. This CDR3 region has 13 residues. DNA for the CDR3: TGTGCCAGCAGCCAGGGGGAACGCTACGAGCAGTACTTC. Translation gives CASSQGERYEQYF.

The V and J genes are TRBV11-2 and TRBJ2-5; the D is unclear. The germline gives CDR1 SGHAT, CDR2 FQNNGV. The V end lost 1 base, the J end lost 7 bases, and 13 bases lay between the germline ends. This CDR3 has 14 amino acids. The CDR3 DNA sequence: TGTGCCAGCAGCTTAGCAGTTCTTCAATGGACCCAGTACTTC. It encodes CASSLAVLQWTQYF. Full variable domain (outside the CDR3, taken from reference TRBV11-2 and TRBJ2-5): EAGVAQSPRYKIIEKRQSVAFWCNPISGHATLYWYQQILGQGPKLLIQFQNNGVVDDSQLPKDRFSAERLKGVDSTLKIQPAKLEDSAVYLCASSLAVLQWTQYFGPGTRLLVL.

J is TRBJ1-1 and V is TRBV6-2 or TRBV6-3; 9 bases agree with TRBD1. Losses at the gene ends were 4 bases for V and 0 bases for J; bases not matched to a gene: 15. The CDR3 contains 19 residues. CDR1 MNHEY and CDR2 SVGEGT come from the germline V gene. In DNA, the CDR3 is TGTGCCAGCAGTTTCGTTCTCTCTAGGACAGGGGAAATGAACACTGAAGCTTTCTTT. Its protein product is CASSFVLSRTGEMNTEAFF.

The gene calls are TRBV30 and TRBJ2-1; the D gene is possibly TRBD2 (5 bases). Germline loops: CDR1 GTSNPN, CDR2 SVGIG (reference sequence). This CDR3 is 11 amino acids long. V was clipped by 1 base and J by 8 bases, with 6 bases between them. The CDR3 DNA is TGTGCCTGGAGTGGGGGAGATGAGCAGTTCTTC. Its protein is CAWSGGDEQFF.

The rearrangement joins TRBV9 to TRBJ2-1, with 8 bases aligning to TRBD2. Germline loops: CDR1 SGDLS, CDR2 YYNGEE. The V and J ends lost 0 bases and 6 bases, in that order; junction bases with no gene match: 2. The length of the CDR3 is 14 residues. The CDR3 reads CASSVVGTSNEQFF. CDR3 bases: TGTGCCAGCAGCGTAGTAGGGACTAGCAATGAGCAGTTCTTC. Full variable domain (missing parts from reference TRBV9 and TRBJ2-1): DSGVTQTPKHLITATGQRVTLRCSPRSGDLSVYWYQQSLDQGLQFLIQYYNGEERAKGNILERFSAQQFPDLHSELNLSSLELGDSALYFCASSVVGTSNEQFFGPGTRLTVL.

The chain links TRBV5-1 to TRBJ1-1, with 9 bases matching TRBD1. Trimming at V came to 0 bases and at J to 0 bases, leaving 3 bases not matched to a gene. The CDR3 length is 16 residues. The germline gives CDR1 SGHRS, CDR2 YFSETQ. CDR3 sequence reads: CASSLGTGVMNTEAFF. The DNA for the CDR3 is TGCGCCAGCAGCTTGGGGACAGGGGTTATGAACACTGAAGCTTTCTTT.

The chain has TRBV2 and TRBJ1-1; 7 bases line up with TRBD1. The CDR3 length is 12 residues. After removal of 11 bases from V and 4 bases from J, the junction contained 7 bases not matched to a gene. Germline-derived CDR1 and CDR2 are SNHLY and FYNNEI. Written as DNA, the CDR3 is TGTGCCGGGTCAACAGGGGTCACTGAAGCTTTCTTT. Its protein is CAGSTGVTEAFF.

V and J are TRBV11-2 and TRBJ2-5; 8 bases line up with TRBD2. This CDR3 region has 15 residues. Per the germline V gene, CDR1 is SGHAT and CDR2 is FQNNGV. V gave up 3 bases and J gave up 2 bases; unmatched junction bases: 5. CDR3 sequence: CASSLASGLQETQYF. CDR3 DNA: TGTGCCAGCAGCTTGGCTAGCGGGCTACAAGAGACCCAGTACTTC.

This chain joins TRBV7-6 and TRBJ1-2; tentative D call: TRBD1 (6 bases). Germline V CDR1 and CDR2: SGHVS, FNYEAQ. The CDR3 sequence is 15 residues long. V lost 4 bases, J lost 6 bases, and 18 bases lay in between. The CDR3 sequence is CASSSPTTDSDGYTF. CDR3 bases: TGTGCCAGCAGCTCACCCACAACGGACAGTGATGGCTACACCTTC. Together with reference TRBV7-6 and TRBJ1-2, the CDR3 gives the full variable domain: GAGVSQSPRYKVTKRGQDVALRCDPISGHVSLYWYRQALGQGPEFLTYFNYEAQQDKSGLPNDRFSAERPEGSISTLTIQRTEQRDSAMYRCASSSPTTDSDGYTFGSGTRLTVV.